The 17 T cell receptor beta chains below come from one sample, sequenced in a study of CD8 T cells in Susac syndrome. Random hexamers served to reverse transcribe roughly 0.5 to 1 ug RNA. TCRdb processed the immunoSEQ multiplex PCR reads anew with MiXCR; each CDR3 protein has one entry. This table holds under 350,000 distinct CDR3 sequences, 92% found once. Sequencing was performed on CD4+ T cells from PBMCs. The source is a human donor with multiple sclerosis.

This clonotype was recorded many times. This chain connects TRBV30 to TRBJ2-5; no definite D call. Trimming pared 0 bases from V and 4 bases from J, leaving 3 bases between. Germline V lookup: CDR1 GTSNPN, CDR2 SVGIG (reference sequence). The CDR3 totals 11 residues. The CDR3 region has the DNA TGTGCCTGGAGTGTAGGAGAGACCCAGTACTTC. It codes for CAWSVGETQYF.

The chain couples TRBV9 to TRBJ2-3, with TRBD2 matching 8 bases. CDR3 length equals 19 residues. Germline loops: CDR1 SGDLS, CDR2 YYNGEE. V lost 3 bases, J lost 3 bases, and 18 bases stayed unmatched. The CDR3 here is CASSARAGRMSGGTDTQYF. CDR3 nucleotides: TGTGCCAGCAGCGCCCGAGCCGGAAGAATGAGCGGGGGAACAGATACGCAGTATTTT.

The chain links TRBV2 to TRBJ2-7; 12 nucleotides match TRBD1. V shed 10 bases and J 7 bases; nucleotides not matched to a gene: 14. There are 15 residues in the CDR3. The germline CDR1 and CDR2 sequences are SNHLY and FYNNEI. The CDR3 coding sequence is TGTGCCACCCGAAAAGAGGGACAGGGGGCCTGGGAGCAGTACTTC. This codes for CATRKEGQGAWEQYF. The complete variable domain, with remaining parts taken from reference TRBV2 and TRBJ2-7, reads EPEVTQTPSHQVTQMGQEVILRCVPISNHLYFYWYRQILGQKVEFLVSFYNNEISEKSEIFDDQFSVERPDGSNFTLKIRSTKLEDSAMYFCATRKEGQGAWEQYFGPGTRLTVT.

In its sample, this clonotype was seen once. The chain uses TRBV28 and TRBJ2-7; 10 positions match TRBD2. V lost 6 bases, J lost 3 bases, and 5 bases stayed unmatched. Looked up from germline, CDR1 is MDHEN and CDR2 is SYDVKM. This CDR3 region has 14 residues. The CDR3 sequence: CASRTSGDSYEQYF. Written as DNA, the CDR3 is TGTGCCAGCAGAACTAGCGGGGATAGCTACGAGCAGTACTTC.

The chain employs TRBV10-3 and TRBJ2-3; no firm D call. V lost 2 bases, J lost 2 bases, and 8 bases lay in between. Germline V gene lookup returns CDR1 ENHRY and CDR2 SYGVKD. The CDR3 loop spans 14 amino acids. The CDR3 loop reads CAISEGQDTDTQYF. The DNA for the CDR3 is TGTGCCATCAGTGAGGGGCAGGACACAGATACGCAGTATTTT.

CDR3 region: CASSLLAGAGYEQYF. Written as DNA, the CDR3 is TGTGCCAGCAGCCTCCTAGCGGGAGCTGGCTACGAGCAGTACTTC. The chain recombines TRBV3-1 with TRBJ2-7, with 10 bases lining up with TRBD2. V gave up 4 bases and J gave up 3 bases; unmatched junction bases: 6. Germline-derived CDR1 and CDR2 are LGHDT and YNNKEL (reference sequence). CDR3 length equals 15 residues.

The CDR3 DNA is TGCAGTGCTAGATCGGATAGCAATCAGCCCCAGCATTTT. Its translation: CSARSDSNQPQHF. The chain is built from TRBV20-1 and TRBJ1-5; D is undetermined. CDR1 and CDR2 from the germline V gene are DFQATT and SNEGSKA (reference sequence). The CDR3 has 13 residues. With 2 bases removed from V and 0 bases from J, the gap between germline ends came to 5 bases.

DNA for the CDR3: TGTGCCACCAGTGACCCTAAGGAGGGCATCTACGAGCAGTACTTC. Its translation is CATSDPKEGIYEQYF. V and J are TRBV24-1 and TRBJ2-7; D possibly corresponds to TRBD2 (6 bases). The germline V gene encodes CDR1 KGHDR and CDR2 SFDVKD. V lost 4 bases and J 3 bases, leaving 15 bases between the germline ends. There are 15 residues in the CDR3.

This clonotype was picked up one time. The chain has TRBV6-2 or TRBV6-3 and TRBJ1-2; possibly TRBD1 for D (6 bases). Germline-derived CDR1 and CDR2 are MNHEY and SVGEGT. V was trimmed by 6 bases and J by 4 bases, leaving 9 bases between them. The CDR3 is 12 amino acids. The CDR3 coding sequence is TGTGCCAGCAGAGACAGGAGCTATGGCTACACCTTC. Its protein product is CASRDRSYGYTF.

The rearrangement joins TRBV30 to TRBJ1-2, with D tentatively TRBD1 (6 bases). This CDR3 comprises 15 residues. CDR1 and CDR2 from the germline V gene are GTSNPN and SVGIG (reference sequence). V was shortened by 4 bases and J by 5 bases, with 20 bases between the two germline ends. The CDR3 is CAWIESRGSLYGYTF. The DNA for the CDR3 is TGTGCCTGGATCGAGTCCAGGGGAAGTTTGTATGGCTACACCTTC.

The CDR3 here is CASSSGQAPYEQYF. CDR3 in DNA: TGTGCCAGCAGTTCGGGACAGGCTCCCTACGAGCAGTACTTC. The J gene is TRBJ2-7, the V gene TRBV6-5; 8 positions match TRBD1. The V gene's germline CDR1 is MNHEY and CDR2 SVGAGI. V lost 4 bases, J lost 2 bases, and 4 bases stayed unmatched. The CDR3 has 14 residues.

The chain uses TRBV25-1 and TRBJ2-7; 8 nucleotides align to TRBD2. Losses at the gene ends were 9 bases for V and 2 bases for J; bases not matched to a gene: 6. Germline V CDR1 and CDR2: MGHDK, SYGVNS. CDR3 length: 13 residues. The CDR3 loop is CASTPGGPYEQYF. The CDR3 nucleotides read TGTGCCAGTACCCCGGGGGGGCCCTACGAGCAGTACTTC.

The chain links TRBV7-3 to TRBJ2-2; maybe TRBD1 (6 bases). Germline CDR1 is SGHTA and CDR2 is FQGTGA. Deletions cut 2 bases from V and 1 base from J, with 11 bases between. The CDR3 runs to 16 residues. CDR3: CASSLAGTKNTGELFF. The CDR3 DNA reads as TGTGCCAGCAGCTTAGCTGGGACAAAGAACACCGGGGAGCTGTTTTTT.

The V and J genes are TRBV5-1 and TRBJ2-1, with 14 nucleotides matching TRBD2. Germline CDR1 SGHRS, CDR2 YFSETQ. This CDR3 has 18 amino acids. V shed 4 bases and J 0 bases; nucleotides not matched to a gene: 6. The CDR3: CASSPGLAGDSSYNEQFF. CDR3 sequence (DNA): TGCGCCAGCAGCCCGGGACTAGCGGGGGACAGCTCCTACAATGAGCAGTTCTTC.

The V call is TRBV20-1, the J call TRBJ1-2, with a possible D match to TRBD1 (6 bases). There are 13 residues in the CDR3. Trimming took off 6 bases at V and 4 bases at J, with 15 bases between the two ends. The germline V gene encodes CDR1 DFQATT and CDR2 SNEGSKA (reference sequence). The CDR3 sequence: CSARGETGYGYTF. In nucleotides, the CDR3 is TGCAGTGCCCGTGGGGAGACAGGCTATGGCTACACCTTC.

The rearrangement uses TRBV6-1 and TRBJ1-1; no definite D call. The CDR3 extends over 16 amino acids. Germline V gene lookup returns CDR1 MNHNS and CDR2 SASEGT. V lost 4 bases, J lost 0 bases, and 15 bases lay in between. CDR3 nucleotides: TGTGCCAGCAGTGTGGTCAGGATACTTATGAACACTGAAGCTTTCTTT. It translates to CASSVVRILMNTEAFF.

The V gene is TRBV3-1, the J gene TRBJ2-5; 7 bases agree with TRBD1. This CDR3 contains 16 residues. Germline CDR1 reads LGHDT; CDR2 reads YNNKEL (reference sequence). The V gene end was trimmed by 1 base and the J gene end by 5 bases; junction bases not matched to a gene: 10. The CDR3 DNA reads TGTGCCAGCAGCCAAGGTAGACAGGGCTCGGGGGAGACCCAGTACTTC. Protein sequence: CASSQGRQGSGETQYF.